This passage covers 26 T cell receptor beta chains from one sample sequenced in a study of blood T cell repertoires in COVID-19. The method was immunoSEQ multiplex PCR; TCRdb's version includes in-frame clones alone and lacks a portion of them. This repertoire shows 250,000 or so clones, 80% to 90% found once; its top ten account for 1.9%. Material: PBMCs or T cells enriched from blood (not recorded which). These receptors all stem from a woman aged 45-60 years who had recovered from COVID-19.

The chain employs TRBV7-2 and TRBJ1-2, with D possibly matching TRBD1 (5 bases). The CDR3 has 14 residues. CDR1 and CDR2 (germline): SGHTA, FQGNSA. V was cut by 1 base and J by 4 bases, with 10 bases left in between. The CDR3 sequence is CASSLDRGSYGYTF. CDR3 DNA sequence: TGTGCCAGCAGCTTAGATCGGGGGAGCTATGGCTACACCTTC.

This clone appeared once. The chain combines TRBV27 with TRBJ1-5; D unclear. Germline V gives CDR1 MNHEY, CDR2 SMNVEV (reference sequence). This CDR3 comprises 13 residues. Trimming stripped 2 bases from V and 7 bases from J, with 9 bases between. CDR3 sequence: CASSLGRKQPQHF. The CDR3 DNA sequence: TGTGCCAGCAGTTTAGGGAGAAAGCAGCCCCAGCATTTT.

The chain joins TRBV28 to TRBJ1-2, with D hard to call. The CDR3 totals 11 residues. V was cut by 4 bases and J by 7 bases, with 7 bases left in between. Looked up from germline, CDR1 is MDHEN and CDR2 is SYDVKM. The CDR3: CASSSPSGYTF. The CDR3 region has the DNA TGTGCCAGCAGTTCCCCCTCTGGCTACACCTTC.

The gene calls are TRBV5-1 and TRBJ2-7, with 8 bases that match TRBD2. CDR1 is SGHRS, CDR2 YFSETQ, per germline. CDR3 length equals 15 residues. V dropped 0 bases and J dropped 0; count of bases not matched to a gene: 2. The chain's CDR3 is CASSLAGGHSYEQYF. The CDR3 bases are TGCGCCAGCAGCTTGGCGGGGGGGCACTCCTACGAGCAGTACTTC.

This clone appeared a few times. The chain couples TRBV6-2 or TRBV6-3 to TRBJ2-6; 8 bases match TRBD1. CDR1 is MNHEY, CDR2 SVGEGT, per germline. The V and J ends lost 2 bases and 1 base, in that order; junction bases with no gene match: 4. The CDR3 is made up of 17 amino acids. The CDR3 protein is CASSYQGALSGANVLTF. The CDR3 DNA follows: TGTGCCAGCAGTTACCAGGGGGCTTTGTCTGGGGCCAACGTCCTGACTTTC.

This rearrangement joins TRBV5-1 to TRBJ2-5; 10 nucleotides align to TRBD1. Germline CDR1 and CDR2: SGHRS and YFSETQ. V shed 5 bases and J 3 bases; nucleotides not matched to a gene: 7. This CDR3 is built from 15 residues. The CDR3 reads CASSYLGTGEETQYF. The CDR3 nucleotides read TGCGCCAGCAGTTATCTCGGGACAGGGGAAGAGACCCAGTACTTC. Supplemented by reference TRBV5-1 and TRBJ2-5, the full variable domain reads KAGVTQTPRYLIKTRGQQVTLSCSPISGHRSVSWYQQTPGQGLQFLFEYFSETQRNKGNFPGRFSGRQFSNSRSEMNVSTLELGDSALYLCASSYLGTGEETQYFGPGTRLLVL.

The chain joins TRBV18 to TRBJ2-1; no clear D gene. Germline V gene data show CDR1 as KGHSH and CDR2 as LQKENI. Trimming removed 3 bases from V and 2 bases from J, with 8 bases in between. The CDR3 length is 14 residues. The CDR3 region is CASSPKRTYNEQFF. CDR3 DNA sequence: TGTGCCAGCTCACCCAAGAGAACCTACAATGAGCAGTTCTTC.

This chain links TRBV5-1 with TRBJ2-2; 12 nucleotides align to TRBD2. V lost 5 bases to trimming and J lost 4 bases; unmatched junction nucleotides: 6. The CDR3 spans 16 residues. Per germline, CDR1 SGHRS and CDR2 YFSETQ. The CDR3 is CASSLLLAGGTGELFF. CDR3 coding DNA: TGCGCCAGCAGTCTACTACTAGCGGGAGGCACCGGGGAGCTGTTTTTT.

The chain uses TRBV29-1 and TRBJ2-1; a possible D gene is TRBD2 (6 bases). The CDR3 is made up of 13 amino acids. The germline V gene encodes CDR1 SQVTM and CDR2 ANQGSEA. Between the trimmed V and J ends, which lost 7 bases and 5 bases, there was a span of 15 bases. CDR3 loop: CSDVAANNNEQFF. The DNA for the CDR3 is TGCAGCGACGTAGCGGCCAACAACAATGAGCAGTTCTTC.

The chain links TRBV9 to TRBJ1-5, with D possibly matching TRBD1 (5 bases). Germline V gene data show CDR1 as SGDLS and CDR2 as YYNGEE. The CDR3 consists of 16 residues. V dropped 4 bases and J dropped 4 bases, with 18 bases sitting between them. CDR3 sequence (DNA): TGTGCCAGCAGCCCCTTTTCGGGGGGAGGAAATCAGCCCCAGCATTTT. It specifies CASSPFSGGGNQPQHF.

CDR3 protein: CASSLVPGSNQPQHF. CDR3 coding DNA: TGTGCCAGCAGTTTAGTTCCAGGTAGCAATCAGCCCCAGCATTTT. The rearrangement uses TRBV28 and TRBJ1-5, with unresolved D. V lost 2 bases to trimming and J lost 0 bases, with 8 bases between them. The CDR3 runs 15 residues. The V gene's germline CDR1 is MDHEN and CDR2 SYDVKM.

The CDR3 nucleotides are TGTGCCAGCAGCCAAGAACAGGGGAATCAGCCCCAGCATTTT. Amino acids: CASSQEQGNQPQHF. The V gene is TRBV3-1 (or the pseudogene TRBV3-2), the J gene TRBJ1-5, with 7 nucleotides matching TRBD1. CDR3 length equals 14 residues. Germline CDR1 reads LGHDT; CDR2 reads YNNKEL (reference sequence). Trimming cost V 0 bases and J 4 bases; bases outside gene matches: 0.

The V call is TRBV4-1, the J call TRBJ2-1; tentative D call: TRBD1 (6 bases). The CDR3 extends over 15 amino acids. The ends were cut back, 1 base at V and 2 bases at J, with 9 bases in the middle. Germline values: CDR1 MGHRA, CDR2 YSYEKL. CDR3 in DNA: TGCGCCAGCAGCCAAGCAGGGGACCCCTACAATGAGCAGTTCTTC. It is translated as CASSQAGDPYNEQFF.

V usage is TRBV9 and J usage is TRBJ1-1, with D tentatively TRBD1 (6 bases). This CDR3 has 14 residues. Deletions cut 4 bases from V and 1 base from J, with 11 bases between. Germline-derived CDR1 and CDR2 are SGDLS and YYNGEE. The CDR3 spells CASSPMTGNTEAFF. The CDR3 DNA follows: TGTGCCAGCAGCCCGATGACAGGGAACACTGAAGCTTTCTTT.

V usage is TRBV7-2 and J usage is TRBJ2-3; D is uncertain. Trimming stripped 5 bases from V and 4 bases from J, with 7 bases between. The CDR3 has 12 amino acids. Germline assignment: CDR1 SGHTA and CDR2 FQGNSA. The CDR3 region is CASSQVSDTQYF. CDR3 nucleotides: TGTGCCAGCAGCCAGGTATCAGATACGCAGTATTTT.

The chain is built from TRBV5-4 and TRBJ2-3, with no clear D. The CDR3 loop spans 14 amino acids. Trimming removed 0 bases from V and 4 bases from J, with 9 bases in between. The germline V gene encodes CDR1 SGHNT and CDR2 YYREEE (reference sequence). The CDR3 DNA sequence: TGTGCCAGCAGCTTGGGGGCAGGCCCAGATACGCAGTATTTT. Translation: CASSLGAGPDTQYF.

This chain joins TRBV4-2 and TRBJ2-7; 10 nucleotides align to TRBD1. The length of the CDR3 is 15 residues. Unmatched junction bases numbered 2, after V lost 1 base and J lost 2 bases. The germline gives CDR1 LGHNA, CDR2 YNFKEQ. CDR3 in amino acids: CASSQGTGGTYEQYF. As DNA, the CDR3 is TGTGCCAGCAGCCAAGGGACAGGGGGAACCTACGAGCAGTACTTC.

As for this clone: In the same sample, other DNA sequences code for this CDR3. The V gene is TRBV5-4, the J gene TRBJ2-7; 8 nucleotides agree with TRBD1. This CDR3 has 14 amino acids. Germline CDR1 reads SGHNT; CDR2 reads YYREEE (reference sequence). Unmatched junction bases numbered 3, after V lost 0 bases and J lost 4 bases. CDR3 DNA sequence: TGTGCCAGCAGCTTGGAAACAGGGGGGTACGAGCAGTACTTC. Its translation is CASSLETGGYEQYF. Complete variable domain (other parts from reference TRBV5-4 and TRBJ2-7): ETGVTQSPTHLIKTRGQQVTLRCSSQSGHNTVSWYQQALGQGPQFIFQYYREEENGRGNFPPRFSGLQFPNYSSELNVNALELDDSALYLCASSLETGGYEQYFGPGTRLTVT.

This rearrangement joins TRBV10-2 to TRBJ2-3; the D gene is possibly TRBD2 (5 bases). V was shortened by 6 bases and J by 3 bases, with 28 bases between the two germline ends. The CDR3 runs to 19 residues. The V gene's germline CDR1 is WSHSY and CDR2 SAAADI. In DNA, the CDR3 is TGCGCCAGCAGGTCTCGGGGTGGAACCTCCGACTCGGGGACAGATACGCAGTATTTT. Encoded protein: CASRSRGGTSDSGTDTQYF.

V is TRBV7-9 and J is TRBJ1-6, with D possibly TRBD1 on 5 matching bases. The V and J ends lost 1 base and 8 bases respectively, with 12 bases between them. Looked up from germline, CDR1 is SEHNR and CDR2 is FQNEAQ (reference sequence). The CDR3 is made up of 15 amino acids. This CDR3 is CASSLGPGKDSPLHF. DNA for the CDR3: TGTGCCAGCAGCTTAGGCCCAGGGAAGGATTCACCCCTCCACTTT.

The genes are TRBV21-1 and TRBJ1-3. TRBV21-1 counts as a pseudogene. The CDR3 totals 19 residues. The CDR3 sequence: CASSKRGGCASCTGNTIYF. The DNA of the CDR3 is TGTGCCAGCAGCAAAAGGGGGGGCTGTGCGAGTTGTACTGGAAACACCATATATTTT.

The CDR3 bases are TGTGCCAGCAGAAAAGAGCGGGCCTACAATGAGCAGTTCTTC. This codes for CASRKERAYNEQFF. The chain employs TRBV6-5 and TRBJ2-1; maybe TRBD2 (6 bases). The CDR3 loop spans 14 amino acids. Trimming removed 6 bases from V and 2 bases from J, with 11 bases in between. Germline CDR1 and CDR2: MNHEY and SVGAGI.

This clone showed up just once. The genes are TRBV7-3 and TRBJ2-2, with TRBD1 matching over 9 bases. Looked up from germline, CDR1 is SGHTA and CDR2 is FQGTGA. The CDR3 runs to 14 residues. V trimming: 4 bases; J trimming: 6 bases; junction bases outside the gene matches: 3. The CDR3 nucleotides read TGTGCCAGCAGCTCACAGGGGGCCCCCGGGGAGCTGTTTTTT. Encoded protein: CASSSQGAPGELFF.

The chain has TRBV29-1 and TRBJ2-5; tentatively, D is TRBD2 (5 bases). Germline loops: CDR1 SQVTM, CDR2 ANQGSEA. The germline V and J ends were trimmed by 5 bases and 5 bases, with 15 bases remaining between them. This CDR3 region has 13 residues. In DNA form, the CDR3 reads TGCAGCGTTAGTCGGGCTAGCCCGGAGACCCAGTACTTC. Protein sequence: CSVSRASPETQYF.

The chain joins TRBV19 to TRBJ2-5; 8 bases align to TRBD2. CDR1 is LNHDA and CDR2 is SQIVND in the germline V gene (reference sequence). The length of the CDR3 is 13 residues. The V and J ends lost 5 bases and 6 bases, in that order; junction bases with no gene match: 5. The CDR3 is CASSSGTRKTQYF. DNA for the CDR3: TGTGCCAGTAGTTCCGGGACTAGAAAGACCCAGTACTTC. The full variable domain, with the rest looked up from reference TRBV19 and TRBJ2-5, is DGGITQSPKYLFRKEGQNVTLSCEQNLNHDAMYWYRQDPGQGLRLIYYSQIVNDFQKGDIAEGYSVSREKKESFPLTVTSAQKNPTAFYLCASSSGTRKTQYFGPGTRLLVL.

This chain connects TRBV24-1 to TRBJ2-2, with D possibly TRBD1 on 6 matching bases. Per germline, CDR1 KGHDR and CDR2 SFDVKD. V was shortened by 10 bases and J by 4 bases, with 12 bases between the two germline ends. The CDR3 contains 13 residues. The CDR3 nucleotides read TGTGCCACGCCGACAGGACCCACCGGGGAGCTGTTTTTT. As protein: CATPTGPTGELFF.